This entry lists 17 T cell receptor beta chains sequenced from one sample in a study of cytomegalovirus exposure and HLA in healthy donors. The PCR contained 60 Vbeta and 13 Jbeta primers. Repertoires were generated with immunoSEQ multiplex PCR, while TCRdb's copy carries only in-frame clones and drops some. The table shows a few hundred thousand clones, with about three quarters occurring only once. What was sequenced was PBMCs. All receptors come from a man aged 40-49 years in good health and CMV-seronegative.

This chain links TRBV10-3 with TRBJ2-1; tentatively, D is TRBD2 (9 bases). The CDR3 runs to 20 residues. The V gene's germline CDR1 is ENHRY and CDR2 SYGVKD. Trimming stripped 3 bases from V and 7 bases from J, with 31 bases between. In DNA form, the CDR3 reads TGTGCCATCAGTGAAAGGCAGGGGGCAATGCGGGAGGGCCTGGAAAATGAGCAGTTCTTC. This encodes CAISERQGAMREGLENEQFF.

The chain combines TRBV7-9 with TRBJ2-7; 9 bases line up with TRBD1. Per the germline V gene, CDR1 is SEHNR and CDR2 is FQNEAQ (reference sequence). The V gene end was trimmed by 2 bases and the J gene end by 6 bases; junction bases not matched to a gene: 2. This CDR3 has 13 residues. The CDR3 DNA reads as TGTGCCAGCAGCTTAACAGGGGGCAGCGAGCAGTACTTC. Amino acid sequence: CASSLTGGSEQYF.

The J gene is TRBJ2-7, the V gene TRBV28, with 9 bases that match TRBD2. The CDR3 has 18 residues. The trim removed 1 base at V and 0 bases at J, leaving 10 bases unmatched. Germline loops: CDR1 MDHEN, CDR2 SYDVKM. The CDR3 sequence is CASSLLMAGGPASYEQYF. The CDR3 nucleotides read TGTGCCAGCAGTTTATTAATGGCGGGAGGGCCCGCCTCCTACGAGCAGTACTTC.

This chain's CDR3 is CASRRDPGRTFF. The CDR3 bases are TGTGCCAGCAGGCGGGACCCAGGACGAACTTTCTTT. The rearrangement links TRBV6-5 to TRBJ1-1, with TRBD1 as a possible D gene (5 bases). V lost 6 bases and J lost 12, with 17 bases in between. The germline CDR1 and CDR2 sequences are MNHEY and SVGAGI. This CDR3 region has 12 residues.

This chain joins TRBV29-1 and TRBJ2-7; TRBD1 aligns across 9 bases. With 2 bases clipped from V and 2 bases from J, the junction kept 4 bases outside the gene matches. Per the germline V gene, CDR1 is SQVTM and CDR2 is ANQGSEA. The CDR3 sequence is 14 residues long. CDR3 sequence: CSVERGQGTYEQYF. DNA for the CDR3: TGCAGCGTTGAAAGGGGACAGGGAACCTACGAGCAGTACTTC.

This chain's CDR3 is CSADRESSTDTQYF. In DNA, the CDR3 is TGCAGCGCTGACAGGGAAAGTAGCACAGATACGCAGTATTTT. The chain uses TRBV29-1 and TRBJ2-3; TRBD1 matches 7 bases. V lost 7 bases, J lost 0 bases, and 7 bases stayed unmatched. This CDR3 has 14 residues. Germline CDR1 is SQVTM and CDR2 is ANQGSEA.

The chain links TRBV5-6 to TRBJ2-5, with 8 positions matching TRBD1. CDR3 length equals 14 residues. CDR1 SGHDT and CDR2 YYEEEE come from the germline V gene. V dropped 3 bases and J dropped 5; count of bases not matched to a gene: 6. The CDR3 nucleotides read TGTGCCAGCAGCTGGGGGACAGGAGAGGAGACCCAGTACTTC. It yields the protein CASSWGTGEETQYF.

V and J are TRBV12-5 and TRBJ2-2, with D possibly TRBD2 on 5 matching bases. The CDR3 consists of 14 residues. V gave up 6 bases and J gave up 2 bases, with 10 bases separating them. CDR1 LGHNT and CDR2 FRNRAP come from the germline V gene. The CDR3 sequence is CASGTGSNTGELFF. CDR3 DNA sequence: TGTGCTAGTGGGACGGGATCCAACACCGGGGAGCTGTTTTTT.

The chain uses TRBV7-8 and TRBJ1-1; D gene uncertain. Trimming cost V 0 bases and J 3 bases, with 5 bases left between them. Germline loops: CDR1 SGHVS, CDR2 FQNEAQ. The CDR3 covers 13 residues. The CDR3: CASSLASYTEAFF. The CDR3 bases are TGTGCCAGCAGCTTAGCGTCGTACACTGAAGCTTTCTTT.

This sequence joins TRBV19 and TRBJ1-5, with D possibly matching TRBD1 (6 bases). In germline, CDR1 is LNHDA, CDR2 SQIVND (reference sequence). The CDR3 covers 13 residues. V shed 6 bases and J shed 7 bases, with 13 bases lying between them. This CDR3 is CASSAQGWQPQHF. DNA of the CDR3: TGTGCCAGTAGCGCACAGGGATGGCAGCCCCAGCATTTT.

CDR3 amino acids: CSAGLAGASDTQYF. In DNA form, the CDR3 reads TGCAGCGCAGGACTAGCGGGAGCTTCAGATACGCAGTATTTT. The chain recombines TRBV29-1 with TRBJ2-3; TRBD2 agrees at 13 bases. CDR3 length: 14 residues. V was pared by 7 bases and J by 4 bases, with 5 bases of the junction left unmatched. Germline loops: CDR1 SQVTM, CDR2 ANQGSEA.

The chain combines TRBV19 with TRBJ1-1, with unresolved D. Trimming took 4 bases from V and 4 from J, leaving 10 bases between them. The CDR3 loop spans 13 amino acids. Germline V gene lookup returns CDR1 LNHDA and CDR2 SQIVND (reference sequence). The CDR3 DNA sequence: TGTGCCAGTAGTAGCCAGGTGGCCACTGAAGCTTTCTTT. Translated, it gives CASSSQVATEAFF.

Here the CDR3 reads CASSTTWGNNEQFF. The CDR3 bases are TGTGCCAGCAGTACCACATGGGGCAACAATGAGCAGTTCTTC. The chain joins TRBV11-2 to TRBJ2-1; weak D call: TRBD1 (5 bases). The V end was cut by 6 bases, the J end by 5 bases, with 14 bases between. The germline CDR1 and CDR2 sequences are SGHAT and FQNNGV. The CDR3 loop spans 14 amino acids.

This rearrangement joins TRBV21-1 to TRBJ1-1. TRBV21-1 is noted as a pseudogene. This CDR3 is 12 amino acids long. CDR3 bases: TGTGCCAGCAGCAAACCCCTACTGGGAGTTTTCTTT. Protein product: CASSKPLLGVFF.

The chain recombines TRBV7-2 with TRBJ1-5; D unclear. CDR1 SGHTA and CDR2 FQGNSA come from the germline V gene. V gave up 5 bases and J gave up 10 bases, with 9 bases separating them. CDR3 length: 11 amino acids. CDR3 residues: CASSLFGPQHF. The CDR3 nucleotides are TGTGCCAGCAGCCTATTTGGTCCCCAGCATTTT.

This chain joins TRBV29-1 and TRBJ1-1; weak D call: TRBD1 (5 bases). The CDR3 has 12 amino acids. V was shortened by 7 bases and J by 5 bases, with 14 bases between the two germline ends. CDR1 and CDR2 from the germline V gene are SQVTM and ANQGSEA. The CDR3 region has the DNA TGCAGCGCTGGTTCCCCAGGGACTGAAGCTTTCTTT. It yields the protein CSAGSPGTEAFF.

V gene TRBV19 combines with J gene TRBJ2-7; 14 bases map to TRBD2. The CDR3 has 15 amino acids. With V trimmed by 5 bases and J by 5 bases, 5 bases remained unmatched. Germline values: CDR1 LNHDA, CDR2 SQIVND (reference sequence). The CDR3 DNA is TGTGCCAGTAGTTCTGGACTAGCGGGAGGCAACGAGCAGTACTTC. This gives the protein CASSSGLAGGNEQYF. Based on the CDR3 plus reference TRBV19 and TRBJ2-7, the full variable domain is DGGITQSPKYLFRKEGQNVTLSCEQNLNHDAMYWYRQDPGQGLRLIYYSQIVNDFQKGDIAEGYSVSREKKESFPLTVTSAQKNPTAFYLCASSSGLAGGNEQYFGPGTRLTVT.